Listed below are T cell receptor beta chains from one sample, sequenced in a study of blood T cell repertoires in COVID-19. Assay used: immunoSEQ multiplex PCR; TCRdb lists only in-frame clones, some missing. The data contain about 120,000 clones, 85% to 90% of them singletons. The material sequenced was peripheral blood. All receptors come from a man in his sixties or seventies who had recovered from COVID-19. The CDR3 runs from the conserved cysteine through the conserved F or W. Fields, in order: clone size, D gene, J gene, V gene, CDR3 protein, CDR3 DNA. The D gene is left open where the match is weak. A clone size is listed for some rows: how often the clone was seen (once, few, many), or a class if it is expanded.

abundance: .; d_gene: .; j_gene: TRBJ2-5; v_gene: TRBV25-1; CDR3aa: CASSEYYETQYF; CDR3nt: TGTGCCAGCAGTGAATATTATGAGACCCAGTACTTC
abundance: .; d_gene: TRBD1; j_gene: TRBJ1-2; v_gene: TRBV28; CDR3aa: CASSSPLFTGDYGYTF; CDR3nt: TGTGCCAGCAGTTCTCCTCTCTTTACAGGGGACTATGGCTACACCTTC
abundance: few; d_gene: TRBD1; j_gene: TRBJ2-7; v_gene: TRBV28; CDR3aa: CAVTWGQGAYEQYF; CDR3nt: TGTGCCGTAACCTGGGGACAGGGGGCTTACGAGCAGTACTTC
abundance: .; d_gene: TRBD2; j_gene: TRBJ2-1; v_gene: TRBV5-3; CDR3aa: CARSLGERGYNEQFF; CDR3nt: TGTGCCAGAAGCTTGGGCGAGCGGGGCTACAATGAGCAGTTCTTC
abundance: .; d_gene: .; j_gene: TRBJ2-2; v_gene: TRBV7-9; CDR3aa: CASSSYTGELFF; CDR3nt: TGTGCCAGCAGCTCTTACACCGGGGAGCTGTTTTTT
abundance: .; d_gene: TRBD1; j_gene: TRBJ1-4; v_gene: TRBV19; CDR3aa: CASSFPGQGANEKLFF; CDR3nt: TGTGCCAGTAGTTTCCCGGGACAGGGTGCTAATGAAAAACTGTTTTTT
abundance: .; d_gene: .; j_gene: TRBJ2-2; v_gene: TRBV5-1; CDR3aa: CASSEQGPANTGELFF; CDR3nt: TGCGCCAGCAGCGAACAGGGCCCCGCGAACACCGGGGAGCTGTTTTTT
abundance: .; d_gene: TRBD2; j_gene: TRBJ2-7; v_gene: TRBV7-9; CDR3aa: CASSSLRGGVYEQYF; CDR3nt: TGTGCCAGCAGCTCCCTGCGGGGGGGCGTTTACGAGCAGTACTTC
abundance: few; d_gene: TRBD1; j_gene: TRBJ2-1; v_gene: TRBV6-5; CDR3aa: CASSAQGENEQFF; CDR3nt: TGTGCCAGCAGCGCACAGGGGGAAAATGAGCAGTTCTTC
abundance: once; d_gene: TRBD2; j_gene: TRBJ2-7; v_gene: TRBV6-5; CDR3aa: CASRGSGRAASEQYF; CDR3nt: TGTGCCAGCAGAGGGAGCGGGAGGGCCGCCTCCGAGCAGTACTTC
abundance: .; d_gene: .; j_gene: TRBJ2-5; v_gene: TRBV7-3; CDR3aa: CASSFSGSAGETQYF; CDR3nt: TGTGCCAGCAGCTTCTCCGGGTCCGCTGGAGAGACCCAGTACTTC
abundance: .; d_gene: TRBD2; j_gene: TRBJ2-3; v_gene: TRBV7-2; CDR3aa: CASSFSTGGFTDTQYF; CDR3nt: TGTGCCAGCAGCTTCTCAACGGGGGGGTTCACAGATACGCAGTATTTT
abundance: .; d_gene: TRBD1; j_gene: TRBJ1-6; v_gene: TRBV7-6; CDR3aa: CASSLGGTGNSPLHF; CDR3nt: TGTGCCAGCAGCTTAGGAGGGACAGGAAATTCACCCCTCCACTTT
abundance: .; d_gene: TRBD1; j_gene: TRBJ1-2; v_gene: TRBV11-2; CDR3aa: CASSPGQGAPHYGYTF; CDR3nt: TGTGCCAGCAGCCCAGGACAGGGGGCGCCCCACTATGGCTACACCTTC
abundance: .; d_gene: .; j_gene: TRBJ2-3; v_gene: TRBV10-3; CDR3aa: CAISESRGTDTQYF; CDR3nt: TGTGCCATCAGTGAGTCGAGGGGCACAGATACGCAGTATTTT
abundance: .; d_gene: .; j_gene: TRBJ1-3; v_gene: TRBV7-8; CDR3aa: CASSRTPGKHYSGNTIYF; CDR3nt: TGTGCCAGCAGCCGAACACCGGGGAAACATTACTCTGGAAACACCATATATTTT
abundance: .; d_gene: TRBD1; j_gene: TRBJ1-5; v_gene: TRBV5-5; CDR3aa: CASSLDRSNQPQHF; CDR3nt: TGTGCCAGCAGCCTGGACAGGAGCAATCAGCCCCAGCATTTT
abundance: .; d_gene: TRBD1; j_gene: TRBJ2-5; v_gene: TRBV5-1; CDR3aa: CASSSGQQETQYF; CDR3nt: TGCGCCAGCAGCTCGGGACAGCAAGAGACCCAGTACTTC
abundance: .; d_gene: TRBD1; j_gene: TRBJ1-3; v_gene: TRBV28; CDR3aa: CASSTGQGNTIYF; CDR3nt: TGTGCCAGCAGTACGGGACAGGGAAACACCATATATTTT
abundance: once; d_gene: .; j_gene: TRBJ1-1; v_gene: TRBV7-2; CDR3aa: CASSLELAENTEAFF; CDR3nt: TGTGCCAGCAGCTTAGAGTTGGCGGAGAACACTGAAGCTTTCTTT
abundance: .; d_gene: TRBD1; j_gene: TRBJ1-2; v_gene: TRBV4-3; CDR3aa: CASSPGQGSRYGYTF; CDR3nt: TGCGCCAGCAGCCCAGGACAGGGGTCACGCTATGGCTACACCTTC
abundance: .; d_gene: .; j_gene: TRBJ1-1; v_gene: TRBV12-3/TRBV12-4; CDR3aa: CASSLAQFTEAFF; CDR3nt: TGTGCCAGCAGTTTAGCGCAGTTCACTGAAGCTTTCTTT
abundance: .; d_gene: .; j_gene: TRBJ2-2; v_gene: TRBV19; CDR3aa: CASSIGLALRDTGELFF; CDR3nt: TGTGCCAGTAGTATAGGGCTAGCTTTGAGGGACACCGGGGAGCTGTTTTTT
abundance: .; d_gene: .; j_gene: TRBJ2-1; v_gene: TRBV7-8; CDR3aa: CASSLGVNTQFF; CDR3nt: TGTGCCAGCAGCTTAGGAGTGAATACCCAGTTCTTC
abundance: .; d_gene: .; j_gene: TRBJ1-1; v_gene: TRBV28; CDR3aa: CASSRGGVGTEAFF; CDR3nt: TGTGCCAGCAGCCGGGGAGGGGTGGGTACTGAAGCTTTCTTT
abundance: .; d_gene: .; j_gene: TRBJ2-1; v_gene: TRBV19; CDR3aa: CASSISPHRTSSYNEQFF; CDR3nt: TGTGCCAGTAGTATTTCCCCTCACAGGACCTCATCCTACAATGAGCAGTTCTTC
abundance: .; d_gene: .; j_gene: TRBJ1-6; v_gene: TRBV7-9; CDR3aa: CASSLAGVSPLHF; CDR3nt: TGTGCCAGCAGCTTAGCAGGGGTTTCACCCCTCCACTTT
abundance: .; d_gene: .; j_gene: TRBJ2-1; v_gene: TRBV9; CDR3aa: CASSVSGTYNEQFF; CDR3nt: TGTGCCAGCAGCGTTTCGGGAACTTACAATGAGCAGTTCTTC
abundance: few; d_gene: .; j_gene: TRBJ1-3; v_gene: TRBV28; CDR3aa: CASSFMGGSVSGNTIYF; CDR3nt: TGTGCCAGCAGTTTCATGGGAGGCAGCGTCTCTGGAAACACCATATATTTT
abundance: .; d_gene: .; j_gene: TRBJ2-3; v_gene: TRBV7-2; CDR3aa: CASSLLGTDTQYF; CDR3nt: TGTGCCAGCAGCTTACTTGGCACAGATACGCAGTATTTT
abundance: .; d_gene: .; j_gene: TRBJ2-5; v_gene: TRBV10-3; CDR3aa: CAISGGTGDSGSQETQYF; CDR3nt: TGTGCCATCAGTGGGGGTACGGGTGACAGCGGGTCGCAAGAGACCCAGTACTTC
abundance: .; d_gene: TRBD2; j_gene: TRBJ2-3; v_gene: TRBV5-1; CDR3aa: CASSLAASGYTDTQYF; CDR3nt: TGCGCCAGCAGCTTGGCGGCTAGCGGATACACAGATACGCAGTATTTT
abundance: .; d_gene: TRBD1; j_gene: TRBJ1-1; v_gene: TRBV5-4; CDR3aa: CASSLGQGGYTEAFF; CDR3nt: TGTGCCAGCAGCCTAGGACAGGGAGGGTACACTGAAGCTTTCTTT
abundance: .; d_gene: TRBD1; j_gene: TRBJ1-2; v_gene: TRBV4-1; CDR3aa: CASSQTRTGGLGYTF; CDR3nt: TGCGCCAGCAGCCAGACCAGGACAGGAGGGTTGGGCTACACCTTC
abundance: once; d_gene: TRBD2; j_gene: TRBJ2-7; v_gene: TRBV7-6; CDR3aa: CASSLGGRGGEQYF; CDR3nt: TGTGCCAGCAGCTTAGGGGGGAGGGGCGGCGAGCAGTACTTC
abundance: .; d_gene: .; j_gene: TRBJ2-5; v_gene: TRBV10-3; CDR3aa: CAISGPLQETQYF; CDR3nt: TGTGCCATCAGTGGGCCGTTACAAGAGACCCAGTACTTC
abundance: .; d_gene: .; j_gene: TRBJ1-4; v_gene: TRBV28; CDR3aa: CASISPGTTNEKLFF; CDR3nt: TGTGCCAGCATCTCCCCAGGAACAACTAATGAAAAACTGTTTTTT
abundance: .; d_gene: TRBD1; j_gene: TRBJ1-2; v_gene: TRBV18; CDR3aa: CASSPYVTGTANYGYTF; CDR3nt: TGTGCCAGCTCACCTTACGTAACCGGGACAGCCAACTATGGCTACACCTTC
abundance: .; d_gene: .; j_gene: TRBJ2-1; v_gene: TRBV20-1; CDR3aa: CSASRSSAFHNEQFF; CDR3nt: TGCAGTGCTAGTCGGTCATCTGCGTTTCACAATGAGCAGTTCTTC
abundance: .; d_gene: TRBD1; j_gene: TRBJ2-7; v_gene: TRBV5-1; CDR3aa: CASSSQGEAGEQYF; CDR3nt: TGCGCCAGCAGCTCACAGGGGGAGGCAGGCGAGCAGTACTTC
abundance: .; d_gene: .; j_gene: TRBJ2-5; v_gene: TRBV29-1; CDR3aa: CSVAEYQETQYF; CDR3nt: TGCAGCGTTGCGGAGTACCAAGAGACCCAGTACTTC
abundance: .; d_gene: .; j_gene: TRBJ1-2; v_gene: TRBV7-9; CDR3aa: CASSSFLGSGNLRGYTF; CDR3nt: TGTGCCAGCAGCTCCTTCCTGGGCTCAGGGAACCTCAGAGGCTACACCTTC
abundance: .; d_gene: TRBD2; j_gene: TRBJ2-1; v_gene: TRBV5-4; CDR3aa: CASSLAGAGGEGKFF; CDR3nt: TGTGCCAGCAGCTTGGCCGGAGCGGGAGGAGAGGGGAAGTTCTTC
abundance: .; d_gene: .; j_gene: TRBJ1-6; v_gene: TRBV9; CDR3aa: CASSPSITTGSDSPLHF; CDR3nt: TGTGCCAGCAGCCCTAGTATAACCACAGGGTCAGATTCACCCCTCCACTTT
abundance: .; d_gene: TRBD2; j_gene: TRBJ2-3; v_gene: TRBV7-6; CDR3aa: CASSRTSGGPLDTQYF; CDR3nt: TGTGCCAGCAGTCGGACTAGCGGGGGCCCCCTGGATACGCAGTATTTT
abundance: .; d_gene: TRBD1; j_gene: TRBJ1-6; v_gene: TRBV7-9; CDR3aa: CASSRTPGTGYNSPLHF; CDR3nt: TGTGCCAGCAGCCGTACCCCCGGGACAGGCTATAATTCACCCCTCCACTTT
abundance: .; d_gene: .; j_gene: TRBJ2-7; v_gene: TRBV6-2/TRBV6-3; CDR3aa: CASSTNWSPYEQYF; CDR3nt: TGTGCCAGCAGTACTAACTGGAGCCCCTACGAGCAGTACTTC
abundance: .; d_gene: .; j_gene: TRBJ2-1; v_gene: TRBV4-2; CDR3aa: CASSREYSGGEQFF; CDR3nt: TGTGCCAGCAGCCGAGAGTACTCCGGGGGTGAGCAGTTCTTC
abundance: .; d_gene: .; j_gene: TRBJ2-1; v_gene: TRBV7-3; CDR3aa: CASSFGGTGNEQFF; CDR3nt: TGTGCCAGCAGCTTCGGCGGGACCGGTAATGAGCAGTTCTTC